Sequencing of this T cell receptor beta chain was carried out in a study of human T cells and chemical hapten exposure. This clonotype showed up many times. The antigen remains unidentified. J lost 0 bases, V lost 6 bases, and 16 bases had no gene match. The germline CDR1 and CDR2 sequences are SQVTM and ANQGSEA. The CDR3 length is 19 residues. Noted time point: patch test 1, 2 weeks after DPC sensitization. As for treatment: therapeutic diphenylcyclopropenone sensitization with weekly scalp DPC. Points from the study as a whole: Compared with pre-sensitization or healthy control sets, expanded TCRs clustered more. TCRs whose frequency exceeded 1 in 1000 remained the same following DPC sensitization.

Each CDR3 protein gets one entry after TCRdb re-called the RACE reads with MiXCR. The table lists 75,000 to 100,000 distinct CDR3 sequences, roughly a tenth of them singletons. The origin of this receptor is a man in his forties with alopecia areata. Some clones in this sample may be carry-over from other donors' samples. The chain recombines TRBV29-1 with TRBJ1-6; TRBD1 agrees at 8 bases. This specimen was whole blood, taken in connection with sensitization to the hapten diphenylcyclopropenone (DPC). The CDR3 protein is CSVEGGTGQASSYNSPLHF. The CDR3 DNA reads TGCAGCGTCGAGGGGGGAACGGGACAGGCCAGCTCCTATAATTCACCCCTCCACTTT.